The TCR beta chain described here comes from a study of blood T cell repertoires in COVID-19. Whole-study context: Sample material is recorded as cDNA or gDNA derived from T cells, B-cell-depleted T cells, or PBMCs.

TCRdb's table, derived via immunoSEQ multiplex PCR, lists solely in-frame clones and lacks some. The sample includes 200,000 to 250,000 clones, approximately 85% of them seen just once. The specimen was peripheral blood. The TCR comes from a woman between 70 and 85 years old with COVID-19, enrolled during active disease.

For the CDR3, the DNA is TGTGCCAGCAGCGCCCGGGAACAGACGAACACCGGGGAGCTGTTTTTT. It translates to CASSAREQTNTGELFF. The rearrangement joins TRBV9 to TRBJ2-2; perhaps TRBD2 as D (5 bases). The germline gives CDR1 SGDLS, CDR2 YYNGEE. The CDR3 totals 16 residues. The germline V and J ends were trimmed by 3 bases and 0 bases, with 12 bases remaining between them.